This TCR beta chain was recovered during a study of blood T cell repertoires in COVID-19. This CDR3 region has 12 residues. Per germline, CDR1 SGHTA and CDR2 FQGNSA. V shed 5 bases and J shed 2 bases, with 7 bases lying between them. As processed by the authors: Estimated nucleated cell counts came from reference gene primer amplification. Repertoires were generated with immunoSEQ multiplex PCR, while TCRdb's copy carries only in-frame clones and drops some. That table gives V, J and clone size, and the DNA gave D and trimming. The sample has 350,000 to 450,000 clones, roughly 90% seen once; the top ten hold 1.5% to 1.8%. A few counts support this clone.

The sequencing input was peripheral blood. This clonotype originated in a woman between 40 and 50 years old with COVID-19, enrolled during active disease. The chain employs TRBV7-2 and TRBJ2-7, with D maybe TRBD2 (5 bases). The CDR3 bases are TGTGCCAGCAGCCCGACTACCTACGAGCAGTACTTC. Amino acid sequence: CASSPTTYEQYF.